This T cell receptor beta chain was recorded in a study of molecular identifiers for immune sequencing clone quantification. Looking at the study overall: The replicate experiment used RNA from roughly 20,000 or 100,000 naive CD8 cells. This RNA was split into five aliquots, and four of them were sequenced.

Making the bulk TCR libraries relied on previously described methods and listed TCR primers. TCRdb reanalysed the PCR reads using MiXCR and keeps one entry per CDR3 protein. Here the sample spans about 500,000 distinct CDR3 sequences, 20% to 25% being singletons. At least ten counts were recorded for this clonotype. Its target is not known. When naive CD8 T cells were sorted, they were gated as CD8+CD4-CCR7+CD45RA+. Study-level points and caveats: Clones above 20 RNA copies held over 98% of effector molecules, under 1% in naive cells.

The germline V and J ends were trimmed by 5 bases and 3 bases, with 10 bases remaining between them. The germline CDR1 and CDR2 sequences are SGHTA and FQGNSA. The CDR3 length is 13 residues. The chain carries TRBV7-2 and TRBJ1-1; D remains ambiguous. Source material: naive CD8+ T cells from blood, with Jurkat cell RNA spiked in. Subset indicated: FACS-sorted CD8+CD4-CCR7+CD45RA+ naive T cells. The sequence was collected from a human donor in good health. Some libraries in this study had Jurkat cell RNA spiked in. The CDR3 region has the DNA TGTGCCAGCAGCCCCCTCAGTTACACTGAAGCTTTCTTT. Protein sequence: CASSPLSYTEAFF.